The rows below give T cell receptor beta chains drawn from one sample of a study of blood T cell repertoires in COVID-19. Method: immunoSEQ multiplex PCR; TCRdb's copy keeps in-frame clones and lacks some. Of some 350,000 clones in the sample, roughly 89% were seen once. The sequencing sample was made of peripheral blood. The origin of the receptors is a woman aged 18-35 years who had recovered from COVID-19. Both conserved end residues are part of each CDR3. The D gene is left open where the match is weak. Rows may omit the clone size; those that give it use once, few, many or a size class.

cdr3_aa: CASSKAGAASTDTQYF; cdr3_nt: TGTGCCAGCAGCAAAGCGGGGGCAGCAAGCACAGATACGCAGTATTTT; j_call: TRBJ2-3; d_call: .; cdr3_length: 16; clone_size: .; v_call: TRBV21-1
cdr3_aa: CASRKLSGQANSPLHF; cdr3_nt: TGTGCCAGTAGGAAGTTGAGCGGACAGGCTAATTCACCCCTCCACTTT; j_call: TRBJ1-6; d_call: TRBD1; cdr3_length: 16; clone_size: .; v_call: TRBV19
cdr3_aa: CASRLLGGSGNTIYF; cdr3_nt: TGTGCCAGCAGATTACTCGGGGGCTCTGGAAACACCATATATTTT; j_call: TRBJ1-3; d_call: .; cdr3_length: 15; clone_size: .; v_call: TRBV11-2
cdr3_aa: CATSRVRGAGDTGELFF; cdr3_nt: TGTGCCACCAGCAGAGTCAGGGGCGCGGGGGACACCGGGGAGCTGTTTTTT; j_call: TRBJ2-2; d_call: .; cdr3_length: 17; clone_size: .; v_call: TRBV15
cdr3_aa: CASSLRSLAGWGEQFF; cdr3_nt: TGTGCCAGCAGCTTAAGAAGCCTAGCGGGATGGGGTGAGCAGTTCTTC; j_call: TRBJ2-1; d_call: TRBD2; cdr3_length: 16; clone_size: .; v_call: TRBV7-2
cdr3_aa: CASSPGTSGRYTDTQYF; cdr3_nt: TGTGCCAGCAGTCCGGGGACTAGCGGGAGGTACACAGATACGCAGTATTTT; j_call: TRBJ2-3; d_call: TRBD2; cdr3_length: 17; clone_size: .; v_call: TRBV27
cdr3_aa: CASSQPGLAGVEETQYF; cdr3_nt: TGTGCCAGCAGCCAGCCGGGACTAGCGGGAGTAGAGGAGACCCAGTACTTC; j_call: TRBJ2-5; d_call: TRBD2; cdr3_length: 17; clone_size: .; v_call: TRBV5-5
cdr3_aa: CASSQRLAGVWNEQFF; cdr3_nt: TGTGCCAGCTCTCAACGACTAGCGGGAGTATGGAATGAGCAGTTCTTC; j_call: TRBJ2-1; d_call: TRBD2; cdr3_length: 16; clone_size: .; v_call: TRBV18
cdr3_aa: CASSIGTRFLPQHF; cdr3_nt: TGTGCCAGTAGTATAGGCACCCGGTTTTTGCCCCAGCATTTT; j_call: TRBJ1-5; d_call: .; cdr3_length: 14; clone_size: .; v_call: TRBV19
cdr3_aa: CASKSGGPINEQFF; cdr3_nt: TGCGCCAGCAAATCGGGAGGGCCCATCAATGAGCAGTTCTTC; j_call: TRBJ2-1; d_call: TRBD2; cdr3_length: 14; clone_size: .; v_call: TRBV10-2
cdr3_aa: CASSQVRGHTEAFF; cdr3_nt: TGCGCCAGCAGCCAAGTTAGAGGGCACACTGAAGCTTTCTTT; j_call: TRBJ1-1; d_call: .; cdr3_length: 14; clone_size: .; v_call: TRBV4-3
cdr3_aa: CASSMWQGGTQYF; cdr3_nt: TGTGCCAGCAGCATGTGGCAGGGGGGGACCCAGTACTTC; j_call: TRBJ2-5; d_call: .; cdr3_length: 13; clone_size: .; v_call: TRBV7-2
cdr3_aa: CASSLDGGNSPLHF; cdr3_nt: TGTGCCAGCAGCTTGGACGGGGGAAATTCACCCCTCCACTTT; j_call: TRBJ1-6; d_call: .; cdr3_length: 14; clone_size: few; v_call: TRBV5-4
cdr3_aa: CASSPWGDSYNEQFF; cdr3_nt: TGTGCCAGCAGCCCATGGGGGGACTCCTACAATGAGCAGTTCTTC; j_call: TRBJ2-1; d_call: .; cdr3_length: 15; clone_size: .; v_call: TRBV11-2
cdr3_aa: CASSGRPIYNEQFF; cdr3_nt: TGTGCCAGCAGCGGGAGGCCGATCTACAATGAGCAGTTCTTC; j_call: TRBJ2-1; d_call: TRBD2; cdr3_length: 14; clone_size: .; v_call: TRBV6-5
cdr3_aa: CASSPRVAYGYTF; cdr3_nt: TGTGCCAGCAGCCCGCGGGTCGCCTATGGCTACACCTTC; j_call: TRBJ1-2; d_call: .; cdr3_length: 13; clone_size: .; v_call: TRBV14
cdr3_aa: CASSLVGGQGANQPQHF; cdr3_nt: TGTGCCAGCAGCTTAGTCGGGGGACAGGGGGCGAATCAGCCCCAGCATTTT; j_call: TRBJ1-5; d_call: TRBD1; cdr3_length: 17; clone_size: .; v_call: TRBV7-2
cdr3_aa: CASSLGLTGLPLETQYF; cdr3_nt: TGTGCCAGCAGCTTGGGGCTTACAGGTCTCCCCCTGGAGACCCAGTACTTC; j_call: TRBJ2-5; d_call: .; cdr3_length: 17; clone_size: .; v_call: TRBV5-5
cdr3_aa: CASRASATGELFF; cdr3_nt: TGTGCCTCCAGAGCTAGCGCCACCGGGGAGCTGTTTTTT; j_call: TRBJ2-2; d_call: .; cdr3_length: 13; clone_size: .; v_call: TRBV3-1/TRBV3-2
cdr3_aa: CASRTSGQSYNEQFF; cdr3_nt: TGTGCCAGCAGGACTAGCGGTCAATCCTACAATGAGCAGTTCTTC; j_call: TRBJ2-1; d_call: TRBD2; cdr3_length: 15; clone_size: few; v_call: TRBV2
cdr3_aa: CSASGTAYQPQHF; cdr3_nt: TGCAGTGCTAGTGGGACTGCTTATCAGCCCCAGCATTTT; j_call: TRBJ1-5; d_call: .; cdr3_length: 13; clone_size: .; v_call: TRBV20-1
cdr3_aa: CASSLDRGSMNTEAFF; cdr3_nt: TGCGCCAGCAGCTTGGATCGGGGGTCGATGAACACTGAAGCTTTCTTT; j_call: TRBJ1-1; d_call: .; cdr3_length: 16; clone_size: once; v_call: TRBV5-1
cdr3_aa: CASSPLGQVYGYTF; cdr3_nt: TGTGCCAGTAGCCCCCTCGGACAGGTCTATGGCTACACCTTC; j_call: TRBJ1-2; d_call: TRBD1; cdr3_length: 14; clone_size: .; v_call: TRBV19
cdr3_aa: CAWSRQGNTEAFF; cdr3_nt: TGTGCCTGGAGCCGACAGGGGAACACTGAAGCTTTCTTT; j_call: TRBJ1-1; d_call: TRBD1; cdr3_length: 13; clone_size: .; v_call: TRBV30
cdr3_aa: CASSRGTSGTTYNEQFF; cdr3_nt: TGTGCCAGCAGCCGCGGGACTAGCGGGACAACCTACAATGAGCAGTTCTTC; j_call: TRBJ2-1; d_call: TRBD2; cdr3_length: 17; clone_size: .; v_call: TRBV11-2
cdr3_aa: CASSISRNTEAFF; cdr3_nt: TGTGCCAGTAGTATTTCTAGGAACACTGAAGCTTTCTTT; j_call: TRBJ1-1; d_call: .; cdr3_length: 13; clone_size: .; v_call: TRBV19
cdr3_aa: CASSQEGGAMNTEAFF; cdr3_nt: TGCGCCAGCAGCCAAGAGGGGGGGGCCATGAACACTGAAGCTTTCTTT; j_call: TRBJ1-1; d_call: .; cdr3_length: 16; clone_size: .; v_call: TRBV4-3
cdr3_aa: CASSLAETYYGYTF; cdr3_nt: TGCGCCAGCAGCTTGGCCGAAACTTACTATGGCTACACCTTC; j_call: TRBJ1-2; d_call: .; cdr3_length: 14; clone_size: .; v_call: TRBV5-1
cdr3_aa: CASSPGPEKLFF; cdr3_nt: TGTGCCAGCAGTCCAGGGCCCGAAAAACTGTTTTTT; j_call: TRBJ1-4; d_call: .; cdr3_length: 12; clone_size: .; v_call: TRBV6-5
cdr3_aa: CASSRAGGNEQFF; cdr3_nt: TGTGCCAGTAGTCGGGCGGGAGGCAATGAGCAGTTCTTC; j_call: TRBJ2-1; d_call: TRBD2; cdr3_length: 13; clone_size: .; v_call: TRBV19
cdr3_aa: CAWSTGQHGYTF; cdr3_nt: TGTGCCTGGAGTACTGGACAGCATGGCTACACCTTC; j_call: TRBJ1-2; d_call: .; cdr3_length: 12; clone_size: .; v_call: TRBV30
cdr3_aa: CASSQVFGGSPEAFF; cdr3_nt: TGTGCCAGCAGCCAAGTGTTCGGGGGAAGTCCTGAAGCTTTCTTT; j_call: TRBJ1-1; d_call: .; cdr3_length: 15; clone_size: .; v_call: TRBV3-1/TRBV3-2
cdr3_aa: CASSPVADSSYNEQFF; cdr3_nt: TGCGCCAGCAGTCCGGTAGCGGATAGCTCCTACAATGAGCAGTTCTTC; j_call: TRBJ2-1; d_call: .; cdr3_length: 16; clone_size: .; v_call: TRBV5-1
cdr3_aa: CSVERTTNTEAFF; cdr3_nt: TGCAGCGTGGAGCGGACGACGAACACTGAAGCTTTCTTT; j_call: TRBJ1-1; d_call: .; cdr3_length: 13; clone_size: .; v_call: TRBV29-1
cdr3_aa: CASSQGTSGDLYNEQFF; cdr3_nt: TGTGCCAGCAGCCAAGGGACTAGCGGGGACCTTTACAATGAGCAGTTCTTC; j_call: TRBJ2-1; d_call: TRBD2; cdr3_length: 17; clone_size: .; v_call: TRBV5-4
cdr3_aa: CAWSGDRGEKLFF; cdr3_nt: TGTGCCTGGAGTGGGGACAGGGGCGAAAAACTGTTTTTT; j_call: TRBJ1-4; d_call: TRBD1; cdr3_length: 13; clone_size: .; v_call: TRBV30
cdr3_aa: CASSEGLAAYNEQFF; cdr3_nt: TGTGCCAGCAGCGAGGGACTAGCGGCCTACAATGAGCAGTTCTTC; j_call: TRBJ2-1; d_call: TRBD2; cdr3_length: 15; clone_size: .; v_call: TRBV5-6
cdr3_aa: CSASGTGPTDTQYF; cdr3_nt: TGCAGTGCTAGTGGGACTGGACCCACAGATACGCAGTATTTT; j_call: TRBJ2-3; d_call: .; cdr3_length: 14; clone_size: .; v_call: TRBV20-1
cdr3_aa: CASSLGRRDSLEGEAFF; cdr3_nt: TGTGCCAGCAGCTTAGGTCGAAGGGACAGCCTAGAAGGGGAAGCTTTCTTT; j_call: TRBJ1-1; d_call: TRBD1; cdr3_length: 17; clone_size: .; v_call: TRBV13
cdr3_aa: CASSTGLASTDTQYF; cdr3_nt: TGTGCCAGCAGTACGGGACTAGCGTCCACAGATACGCAGTATTTT; j_call: TRBJ2-3; d_call: TRBD2; cdr3_length: 15; clone_size: .; v_call: TRBV11-2
cdr3_aa: CASSLGGVGGSPLHF; cdr3_nt: TGTGCCAGCAGCTTAGGAGGGGTAGGGGGTTCACCCCTCCACTTT; j_call: TRBJ1-6; d_call: .; cdr3_length: 15; clone_size: .; v_call: TRBV11-2
cdr3_aa: CASSLDFLNEKLFF; cdr3_nt: TGCGCCAGCAGCTTGGATTTTCTTAATGAAAAACTGTTTTTT; j_call: TRBJ1-4; d_call: .; cdr3_length: 14; clone_size: few; v_call: TRBV5-1
cdr3_aa: CASSLRHGTGAGEQFF; cdr3_nt: TGTGCCAGCAGCTTAAGGCACGGGACAGGGGCTGGTGAGCAGTTCTTC; j_call: TRBJ2-1; d_call: TRBD1; cdr3_length: 16; clone_size: .; v_call: TRBV7-2
cdr3_aa: CAWSIADTQYF; cdr3_nt: TGTGCCTGGAGTATAGCAGATACGCAGTATTTT; j_call: TRBJ2-3; d_call: .; cdr3_length: 11; clone_size: .; v_call: TRBV30
cdr3_aa: CASSIFLAGVVNEQFF; cdr3_nt: TGTGCCAGTAGTATATTTCTAGCGGGAGTTGTCAATGAGCAGTTCTTC; j_call: TRBJ2-1; d_call: TRBD2; cdr3_length: 16; clone_size: .; v_call: TRBV19
cdr3_aa: CASSQDPLGAFNQPQHF; cdr3_nt: TGCGCCAGCAGCCAAGACCCCCTAGGGGCTTTTAATCAGCCCCAGCATTTT; j_call: TRBJ1-5; d_call: .; cdr3_length: 17; clone_size: .; v_call: TRBV4-1